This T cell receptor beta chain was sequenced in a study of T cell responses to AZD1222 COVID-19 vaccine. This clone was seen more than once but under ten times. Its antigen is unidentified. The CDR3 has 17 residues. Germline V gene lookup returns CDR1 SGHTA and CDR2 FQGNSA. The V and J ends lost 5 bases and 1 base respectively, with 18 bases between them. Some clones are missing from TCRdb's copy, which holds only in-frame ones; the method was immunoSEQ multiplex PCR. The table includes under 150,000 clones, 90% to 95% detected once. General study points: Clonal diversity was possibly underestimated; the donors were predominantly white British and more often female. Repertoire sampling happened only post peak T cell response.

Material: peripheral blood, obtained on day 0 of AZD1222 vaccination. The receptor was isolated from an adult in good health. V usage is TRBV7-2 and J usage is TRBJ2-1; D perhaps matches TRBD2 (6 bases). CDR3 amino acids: CASSPSAGTQSYNEQFF. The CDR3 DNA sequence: TGTGCCAGCAGCCCATCGGCCGGGACTCAATCCTACAATGAGCAGTTCTTC.